This T cell receptor beta chain came from a study of CD8 T cell repertoires and HIV-1 epitope variants. The overall study: Controls included no peptide, Ebola AY9 epitope, and a CMV, EBV, flu pool. IL-2, IL-7 and IL-15 were added on days 3 and 7 of 10-day cultures.

Comments on this clone: The antigen is not known.

Sequencing used immunoSEQ multiplex PCR; TCRdb keeps in-frame clones, though not all of them. Altogether 4,800 or so clones are present, roughly two thirds being singletons, with the ten largest covering 40% to 50%. Study-wide results and limits: Fewer than ten TCR beta clonotypes were antigen-specific, six or seven apparently recognizing autologous or escape variants. No clonotypes responded to the TAALDMSHF plasma variant; 4 or 5 recognized KF9, one HW9.

Trimming took 4 bases from V and 13 from J; bases not matched to a gene: 12. Per germline, CDR1 MNHEY and CDR2 SMNVEV (reference sequence). The CDR3 is 14 residues long. The sequence derives from a male donor with HIV. The chain couples TRBV27 to TRBJ2-1; TRBD2 agrees at 8 bases. Material for sequencing was cultured CD8+ T cells derived from PBMCs. CDR3 DNA: TGTGCCAGCAGTTCCCAGAGTAGCGGGGCCCCACAGTTCTTC. Its protein product is CASSSQSSGAPQFF.